This T cell receptor (beta chain) was identified in a study of HIV-infected patients and healthy controls. This clonotype ranks as medium-sized (0.01 to 0.1%). The target antigen is unknown. The repertoire came from unfractionated whole blood and reflected all unsorted peripheral T cells. Peripheral blood, roughly 2.4 ml, was drawn for RNA extraction. Alpha and beta constant-region primers primed reverse transcription of around 540 ng RNA. Alpha and beta chain libraries were made separately by chain-specific third strand synthesis with multiplexing indices. Each molecule carried a 12-nucleotide identifier made of two joined random hexamers added before amplification. TCRdb passed the 5' RACE reads through MiXCR, listing each CDR3 protein once. Of about 5,000 distinct CDR3 sequences in the sample, 7% to 10% were seen once. Overall study findings and caveats: Significant mean usage differences between HIV-infected patients and controls involved eight alpha and eight beta V genes. MAIT alpha-chain CDR3s were frequent in healthy controls, depleted in HIV+.

This sample comprised blood, obtained before antiretroviral therapy. This TCR derives from an adult with HIV infection.

The chain's CDR3 is CASSQRGQGADTQYF. DNA for the CDR3: TGCGCCAGCAGCCAAAGGGGACAGGGAGCAGATACGCAGTATTTT. V gene TRBV10-1 combines with J gene TRBJ2-3; 9 positions match TRBD1. The CDR3 is 15 amino acids. V gave up 6 bases and J gave up 4 bases; unmatched junction bases: 8. Per the germline V gene, CDR1 is WNHNN and CDR2 is SYGVQD (reference sequence).